This paragraph covers one T cell receptor (beta chain) sequence. This sample was taken from a study of T cells in Graves' hyperthyroidism and ophthalmopathy. The V segment lost 1 base and the J segment 5 bases; nucleotides outside the gene matches: 5. CDR1 and CDR2 from the germline V gene are SGHRS and YFSETQ. The CDR3 sequence is 15 residues long. The CDR3 regions of TCR beta were amplified from RNA transcripts. Carried out on the TCR CDR3, a first-round RT-PCR used the HTBI primer set. TCRdb reanalysed the multiplex PCR reads using MiXCR and keeps one entry per CDR3 protein. The repertoire holds 550,000 to 850,000 distinct CDR3 sequences, with roughly 20% as singletons.

V is TRBV5-1 and J is TRBJ2-5, with 10 bases matching TRBD1. The clonotype originates from a woman aged 50 to 60 with Graves' hyperthyroidism that later progressed to Graves' ophthalmopathy. Sequencing used blood. The CDR3 reads CASSLRTGGLETQYF. DNA for the CDR3: TGCGCCAGCAGCTTGAGGACAGGGGGACTTGAGACCCAGTACTTC.